This T cell receptor (beta chain) was documented in a study of CXCR3-negative and CXCR3-positive naive CD8 T cells. The method, 5' RACE with UMI labels, was used to prepare the TRB cDNA libraries. TCRdb reprocessed the 5' RACE reads; each CDR3 protein has one entry and no DNA is given. The sample features roughly 40,000 distinct CDR3 sequences, with roughly 1.4% in its top ten. A CD45RO-CCR7+CD27+CD95- phenotype identified naive CD8+ T cells. Study-wide results and caveats: Partial loss of CXCR3 expression followed cryopreservation; most assays used fresh PBMCs. Diversity in memory CD8+ cells fell much lower than the comparably high levels seen in both naive subsets. Similar TRBV-TRBJ usage characterized naive CXCR3-negative and CXCR3-positive cells; memory cells differed.

Comment on this clonotype: Its antigen remains unidentified.

This TCR was recovered from a human donor in good health. Some clones in this sample may be carry-over from other donors' samples. Sequencing was carried out using naive CXCR3- CD8+ T cells from blood. Subset described: CD45RO-CCR7+CD27+CD95- naive CD8+ T cells lacking CXCR3 (TNR3-).

CDR3 in amino acids: CASSYSMRYEQYF. The V call is TRBV6-5, the J call TRBJ2-7. Germline V CDR1 and CDR2: MNHEY, SVGAGI. CDR3 size: 13 residues.